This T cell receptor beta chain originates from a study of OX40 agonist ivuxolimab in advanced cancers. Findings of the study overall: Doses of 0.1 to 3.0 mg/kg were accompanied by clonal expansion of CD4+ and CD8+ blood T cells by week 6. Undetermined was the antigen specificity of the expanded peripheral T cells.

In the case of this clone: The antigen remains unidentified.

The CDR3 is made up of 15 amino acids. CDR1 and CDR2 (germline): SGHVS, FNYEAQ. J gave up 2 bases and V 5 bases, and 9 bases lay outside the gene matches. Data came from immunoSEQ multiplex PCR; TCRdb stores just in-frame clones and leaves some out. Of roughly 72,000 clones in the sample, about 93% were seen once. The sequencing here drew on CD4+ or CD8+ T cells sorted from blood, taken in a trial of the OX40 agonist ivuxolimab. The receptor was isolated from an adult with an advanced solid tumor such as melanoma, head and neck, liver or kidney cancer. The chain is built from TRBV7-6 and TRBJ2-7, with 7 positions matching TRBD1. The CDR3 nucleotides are TGTGCCAGCAGCGCCTCGACAGGGACCACCTACGAGCAGTACTTC. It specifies CASSASTGTTYEQYF.